The 25 T cell receptor beta chains below all came from one sample that was sequenced in a study of blood T cell repertoires in COVID-19. Generated by immunoSEQ multiplex PCR, the TCRdb table keeps only in-frame clones and is missing some. The data show 43,000 or so clones, roughly four fifths seen once. Sequencing was carried out using peripheral blood. The receptor set was obtained from a man aged 55 to 69 with active COVID-19.

This chain uses TRBV9 with TRBJ2-3; perhaps TRBD2 as D (5 bases). Germline values: CDR1 SGDLS, CDR2 YYNGEE. CDR3 size: 17 residues. V lost 3 bases to trimming and J lost 2 bases, with 19 bases between them. CDR3: CASSAGIIAGFTDTQYF. CDR3 DNA: TGTGCCAGCAGCGCGGGGATTATAGCCGGGTTCACAGATACGCAGTATTTT.

This CDR3 is CVRSLAQLAGGSDTQYF. The CDR3 coding sequence is TGTGTCAGAAGCTTAGCCCAACTAGCGGGGGGGTCAGATACGCAGTATTTT. J is TRBJ2-3 and V is TRBV7-5; TRBD2 is the table's D call, not checked against the DNA. TRBV7-5 is an annotated pseudogene. The CDR3 length is 17 residues.

The V gene is TRBV18, the J gene TRBJ1-1; D not certain. This CDR3 contains 13 residues. Per germline, CDR1 KGHSH and CDR2 LQKENI. V was cut by 3 bases and J by 5 bases, with 10 bases left in between. CDR3 sequence (DNA): TGTGCCAGCTCACCGGCAGTAAATACTGAAGCTTTCTTT. It encodes CASSPAVNTEAFF.

The V and J genes are TRBV7-4 and TRBJ1-5; the D gene is possibly TRBD1 (6 bases). This CDR3 has 16 residues. V was trimmed by 5 bases and J by 1 base, leaving 15 bases between them. Germline-derived CDR1 and CDR2 are SGHVT and SQSDAQ. This CDR3 is CASSGRGGFSNQPQHF. In nucleotides, the CDR3 is TGTGCCAGCAGCGGCCGAGGGGGATTCAGCAATCAGCCCCAGCATTTT.

This sequence joins TRBV2 and TRBJ2-7, with 11 bases fitting TRBD2. From germline, CDR1 is SNHLY and CDR2 FYNNEI. J lost 3 bases, V lost 5 bases, and 15 bases had no gene match. CDR3 length equals 18 residues. DNA for the CDR3: TGTGCCAGCAGTTATAGTAGCCTGAAGACTAGCGGGGACTACGAGCAGTACTTC. This encodes CASSYSSLKTSGDYEQYF.

The CDR3 sequence is CASSGLRGLAGGEQFF. CDR3 bases: TGTGCCAGCAGCGGTTTGCGGGGACTAGCGGGGGGTGAGCAGTTCTTC. The V gene is TRBV9, the J gene TRBJ2-1; 15 positions agree with TRBD2. The germline V gene has CDR1 SGDLS and CDR2 YYNGEE. This CDR3 is 16 amino acids long. V gave up 3 bases and J gave up 9 bases; unmatched junction bases: 7.

A few counts support this clone. The genes are TRBV11-2 and TRBJ2-7, with 9 bases that match TRBD1. CDR3 size: 15 residues. The germline gives CDR1 SGHAT, CDR2 FQNNGV. Unmatched junction bases numbered 9, after V lost 3 bases and J lost 6 bases. CDR3 sequence: CASSFEFGTGSEQYF. CDR3 sequence (DNA): TGTGCCAGCAGCTTTGAGTTCGGGACAGGGAGCGAGCAGTACTTC.

About this clone itself: Other DNA sequences in this sample translate to the same CDR3. V usage is TRBV4-3 and J usage is TRBJ2-1, with 7 bases lining up with TRBD2. The germline V gene encodes CDR1 LGHNA and CDR2 YSLEER. The CDR3 covers 16 residues. V dropped 0 bases and J dropped 8; count of bases not matched to a gene: 10. CDR3 nucleotide sequence: TGCGCCAGCAGCCAAGAACGCGTGGGGGGGGGTGATGAGCAGTTCTTC. As protein: CASSQERVGGGDEQFF.

The V call is TRBV19, the J call TRBJ1-1; TRBD1 is a possible D gene (6 bases). Germline assignment: CDR1 LNHDA and CDR2 SQIVND (reference sequence). The CDR3 covers 15 residues. Trimming took off 6 bases at V and 0 bases at J, with 14 bases between the two ends. This chain's CDR3 is CASRRGEGLNTEAFF. Written as DNA, the CDR3 is TGTGCCAGTAGGAGGGGGGAGGGGTTGAACACTGAAGCTTTCTTT.

This clone occurred a few times. The V call is TRBV4-1, the J call TRBJ1-2; D unresolved. This CDR3 has 16 amino acids. Germline loops: CDR1 MGHRA, CDR2 YSYEKL. Between the trimmed V and J ends, which lost 4 bases and 8 bases, there was a span of 23 bases. CDR3 residues: CASSPIFGVNYVGYTF. The CDR3 DNA reads as TGCGCCAGCAGCCCGATTTTCGGGGTTAACTATGTAGGCTACACCTTC.

The CDR3 sequence is CASSQQGYPNYGYTF. The CDR3 nucleotides read TGTGCCAGCAGTCAACAGGGTTACCCTAACTATGGCTACACCTTC. This chain uses TRBV27 with TRBJ1-2; D is possibly TRBD1 (6 bases). Germline CDR1 reads MNHEY; CDR2 reads SMNVEV (reference sequence). V was pared by 5 bases and J by 0 bases, with 13 bases between. The CDR3 is made up of 15 amino acids.

The chain recombines TRBV7-2 with TRBJ2-3, with D unclear. V lost 1 base and J 6 bases, leaving 11 bases between the germline ends. Germline values: CDR1 SGHTA, CDR2 FQGNSA. The length of the CDR3 is 14 residues. CDR3 coding DNA: TGTGCCAGCAGCTTAGGTCTACCCTGGGATACGCAGTATTTT. It is translated as CASSLGLPWDTQYF. The variable domain in full, with the rest retrieved from reference TRBV7-2 and TRBJ2-3, is GAGVSQSPSNKVTEKGKDVELRCDPISGHTALYWYRQSLGQGLEFLIYFQGNSAPDKSGLPSDRFSAERTGGSVSTLTIQRTQQEDSAVYLCASSLGLPWDTQYFGPGTRLTVL.

This sequence joins TRBV6-1 and TRBJ2-2; TRBD1 matches 9 bases. Germline CDR1 and CDR2: MNHNS and SASEGT. The CDR3 spans 16 residues. The V and J ends lost 4 bases and 9 bases, in that order; junction bases with no gene match: 12. The CDR3, as DNA: TGTGCCAGCAGTGGGACCGGGACAGGGTGGAATAGGGAGCTGTTTTTT. It codes for CASSGTGTGWNRELFF.

The V call is TRBV6-2 or TRBV6-3, the J call TRBJ1-2, with D uncertain. Trimming removed 0 bases at V and 8 bases at J, with 10 bases between. Germline V gene data show CDR1 as MNHEY and CDR2 as SVGEGT. The length of the CDR3 is 13 residues. This chain's CDR3 is CASSYSRGSGYTF. The CDR3 nucleotides read TGTGCCAGCAGTTACTCCCGAGGGTCCGGCTACACCTTC.

The V call is TRBV5-4, the J call TRBJ2-5, with TRBD2 as a possible D gene (6 bases). Germline-derived CDR1 and CDR2 are SGHNT and YYREEE (reference sequence). Trimming pared 1 base from V and 2 bases from J, leaving 9 bases between. CDR3 length: 14 amino acids. The CDR3 loop is CASSLLGTQETQYF. DNA of the CDR3: TGTGCCAGCAGCTTGTTGGGGACTCAAGAGACCCAGTACTTC.

Judged by abundance, this clone is medium-sized. This chain connects TRBV7-9 to TRBJ2-7; 8 bases line up with TRBD1. V gave up 4 bases and J gave up 2 bases; unmatched junction bases: 1. CDR1 is SEHNR, CDR2 FQNEAQ, per germline (reference sequence). The CDR3 loop spans 13 amino acids. CDR3 loop: CASSSRGPYEQYF. CDR3 nucleotide sequence: TGTGCCAGCAGCTCCAGGGGGCCCTACGAGCAGTACTTC. Full variable domain (remainder filled in from reference TRBV7-9 and TRBJ2-7): DTGVSQNPRHKITKRGQNVTFRCDPISEHNRLYWYRQTLGQGPEFLTYFQNEAQLEKSRLLSDRFSAERPKGSFSTLEIQRTEQGDSAMYLCASSSRGPYEQYFGPGTRLTVT.

The chain joins TRBV10-1 to TRBJ2-2; 8 bases are a match to TRBD2. V lost 2 bases, J lost 9 bases, and 14 bases stayed unmatched. Germline lookup yields CDR1 WNHNN and CDR2 SYGVQD (reference sequence). This CDR3 region has 17 residues. The CDR3 here is CASSEPREEGFNRELFF. The CDR3 coding sequence is TGCGCCAGCAGTGAGCCGCGGGAGGAAGGCTTTAATAGGGAGCTGTTTTTT.

The gene calls are TRBV5-4 and TRBJ2-7, with D hard to call. This CDR3 contains 14 residues. Looked up from germline, CDR1 is SGHNT and CDR2 is YYREEE (reference sequence). Trimming pared 0 bases from V and 4 bases from J, leaving 11 bases between. The CDR3 spells CASSLGAGPYEQYF. Written as DNA, the CDR3 is TGTGCCAGCAGCTTGGGGGCAGGCCCGTACGAGCAGTACTTC.

The gene calls are TRBV12-3 or TRBV12-4 and TRBJ1-2; D unresolved. This CDR3 comprises 13 residues. V was cut by 6 bases and J by 1 base, with 9 bases left in between. This CDR3 is CASSQTLNYGYTF. As DNA, the CDR3 is TGTGCCAGCAGCCAGACACTTAACTATGGCTACACCTTC.

The chain employs TRBV6-1 and TRBJ2-7; 8 bases match TRBD1. J lost 1 base, V lost 4 bases, and 9 bases had no gene match. The germline gives CDR1 MNHNS, CDR2 SASEGT. There are 16 residues in the CDR3. CDR3 amino acids: CASSVLGTGTSYEQYF. The CDR3 nucleotides are TGTGCCAGCAGTGTCCTTGGGACAGGAACATCCTACGAGCAGTACTTC.

The chain recombines TRBV4-2 with TRBJ1-2; maybe TRBD1 (5 bases). Trimming shortened V by 2 bases and J by 5 bases, and 12 bases separated the two germline ends. CDR1 LGHNA and CDR2 YNFKEQ come from the germline V gene. CDR3 length: 14 amino acids. CDR3 residues: CASSQLQEGYGYTF. CDR3 DNA: TGTGCCAGCAGCCAATTACAGGAGGGGTATGGCTACACCTTC.

This chain uses TRBV12-3 or TRBV12-4 with TRBJ1-2, with TRBD1 as a possible D gene (6 bases). V lost 6 bases and J 2 bases, leaving 7 bases between the germline ends. The CDR3 runs to 12 residues. CDR3 loop: CASSQGNYGYTF. The DNA for the CDR3 is TGTGCCAGCAGCCAGGGGAACTATGGCTACACCTTC.

The chain combines TRBV2 with TRBJ2-7; D unclear. The V gene's germline CDR1 is SNHLY and CDR2 FYNNEI. The CDR3 loop spans 10 amino acids. V gave up 4 bases and J gave up 6 bases, with 4 bases separating them. The CDR3 is CASSGSEQYF. The DNA of the CDR3 is TGTGCCAGCAGTGGTAGCGAGCAGTACTTC.

V usage is TRBV24-1 and J usage is TRBJ2-1; 12 nucleotides align to TRBD1. V lost 9 bases, J lost 10 bases, and 15 bases stayed unmatched. Germline V gene lookup returns CDR1 KGHDR and CDR2 SFDVKD. This CDR3 is 16 amino acids long. In DNA form, the CDR3 reads TGTGCCACCGGCTACTCCGGGACAGGGGGCTCAGGGGAGCAGTTCTTC. This gives the protein CATGYSGTGGSGEQFF.

The J gene is TRBJ2-4, the V gene TRBV5-8, with TRBD2 matching 12 bases. Germline-derived CDR1 and CDR2 are SGHTS and YDEGEE. After removal of 2 bases from V and 7 bases from J, the junction contained 1 base not matched to a gene. The CDR3 runs to 14 residues. CDR3 residues: CASSLTSGGNIQYF. The DNA of the CDR3 is TGTGCCAGCAGCTTAACTAGCGGGGGGAACATTCAGTACTTC.